A selection of T cell receptor beta chains follows, all from one sample in a study of beta chain features in type 1 diabetes. Sequenced by immunoSEQ multiplex PCR; TCRdb stores in-frame clones only, minus some. Among about 330,000 clones listed, approximately 9.9% were seen once. The material sequenced was naive CD4+ T cells from blood. The receptor set was obtained from a woman aged 25 to 39 in good health. Both conserved end residues are part of each CDR3. Each record gives: CDR3 protein, CDR3 DNA, J gene, clone size, V gene, D gene. The D gene is left open where the match is weak. Clone size, where shown, is once, few, many, or a class for clones that have expanded.

CDR3aa: CASSRVQWQGDLYGYTF
CDR3nt: TGTGCCAGCAGCCGTGTCCAGTGGCAGGGGGACCTCTATGGCTACACCTTC
j_gene: TRBJ1-2
abundance: few
v_gene: TRBV7-2
d_gene: TRBD1

CDR3aa: CASSVVQQAERANVLTF
CDR3nt: TGTGCCAGCAGCGTAGTCCAACAGGCGGAGCGGGCCAACGTCCTGACTTTC
j_gene: TRBJ2-6
abundance: .
v_gene: TRBV9
d_gene: .

CDR3aa: CASSSSTGELFF
CDR3nt: TGTGCCAGCAGCTCTTCCACCGGGGAGCTGTTTTTT
j_gene: TRBJ2-2
abundance: .
v_gene: TRBV7-2
d_gene: .

CDR3aa: CASSEVAGGGYNEQFF
CDR3nt: TGTGCCAGCAGTGAAGTGGCAGGGGGCGGTTACAATGAGCAGTTCTTC
j_gene: TRBJ2-1
abundance: few
v_gene: TRBV6-1
d_gene: TRBD1

CDR3aa: CASSFVTSGTNEQFF
CDR3nt: TGTGCCAGCAGTTTCGTGACTAGCGGAACGAATGAGCAGTTCTTC
j_gene: TRBJ2-1
abundance: .
v_gene: TRBV27
d_gene: TRBD2

CDR3aa: CASRRYNEQFF
CDR3nt: TGTGCCAGCAGGCGATACAATGAGCAGTTCTTC
j_gene: TRBJ2-1
abundance: .
v_gene: TRBV28
d_gene: .

CDR3aa: CASSYGIAGVGYEQYF
CDR3nt: TGTGCCAGCAGTTACGGGATAGCGGGAGTGGGGTACGAGCAGTACTTC
j_gene: TRBJ2-7
abundance: few
v_gene: TRBV6-5
d_gene: TRBD2

CDR3aa: CASSGGRTSYNEQFF
CDR3nt: TGCGCCAGCAGCGGAGGACGGACCTCCTACAATGAGCAGTTCTTC
j_gene: TRBJ2-1
abundance: .
v_gene: TRBV5-1
d_gene: .

CDR3aa: CASSDTFGYTF
CDR3nt: TGTGCCAGCAGTGACACCTTTGGCTACACCTTC
j_gene: TRBJ1-2
abundance: few
v_gene: TRBV28
d_gene: .

CDR3aa: CASSLLVQGTEAFF
CDR3nt: TGTGCCAGCAGCTTGCTCGTCCAGGGCACTGAAGCTTTCTTT
j_gene: TRBJ1-1
abundance: few
v_gene: TRBV7-9
d_gene: .

CDR3aa: CASSRWDSGYGYTF
CDR3nt: TGTGCCAGCAGCCGCTGGGACAGTGGGTATGGCTACACCTTC
j_gene: TRBJ1-2
abundance: .
v_gene: TRBV7-2
d_gene: TRBD1

CDR3aa: CASSLKSGESSYEQYF
CDR3nt: TGTGCCAGCAGCTTGAAGAGCGGGGAAAGCTCCTACGAGCAGTACTTC
j_gene: TRBJ2-7
abundance: .
v_gene: TRBV7-2
d_gene: TRBD2

CDR3aa: CASSVTNTGELFF
CDR3nt: TGTGCCAGCAGCGTTACGAACACCGGGGAGCTGTTTTTT
j_gene: TRBJ2-2
abundance: few
v_gene: TRBV9
d_gene: .

CDR3aa: CASSSDRGETQYF
CDR3nt: TGTGCCAGCAGTTCGGACAGGGGAGAGACCCAGTACTTC
j_gene: TRBJ2-5
abundance: .
v_gene: TRBV6-5
d_gene: TRBD1

CDR3aa: CASSTQGTGGFYGYTF
CDR3nt: TGTGCCAGCAGCACTCAGGGGACAGGGGGCTTCTATGGCTACACCTTC
j_gene: TRBJ1-2
abundance: .
v_gene: TRBV11-2
d_gene: TRBD1

CDR3aa: CASTRGGEGSTDTQYF
CDR3nt: TGTGCCAGCACCCGGGGGGGGGAGGGTAGCACAGATACGCAGTATTTT
j_gene: TRBJ2-3
abundance: .
v_gene: TRBV28
d_gene: TRBD2

CDR3aa: CASSFFDSPVGYTF
CDR3nt: TGTGCCAGCAGTTTTTTCGACAGTCCCGTCGGCTACACCTTC
j_gene: TRBJ1-2
abundance: .
v_gene: TRBV6-5
d_gene: .

CDR3aa: CASSQSLQGHLYEQYF
CDR3nt: TGCGCCAGCAGTCAATCGCTCCAGGGCCACTTATACGAGCAGTACTTC
j_gene: TRBJ2-7
abundance: .
v_gene: TRBV23-1
d_gene: .

CDR3aa: CASSFGGKGLDQPQHF
CDR3nt: TGTGCCAGCAGCTTCGGCGGGAAGGGGTTGGATCAGCCCCAGCATTTT
j_gene: TRBJ1-5
abundance: .
v_gene: TRBV7-2
d_gene: .

CDR3aa: CAWSVQGNEQFF
CDR3nt: TGTGCCTGGAGTGTACAGGGCAATGAGCAGTTCTTC
j_gene: TRBJ2-1
abundance: few
v_gene: TRBV30
d_gene: .

CDR3aa: CAWSVLKGAYYNEQFF
CDR3nt: TGTGCCTGGAGTGTACTTAAGGGGGCCTACTACAATGAGCAGTTCTTC
j_gene: TRBJ2-1
abundance: .
v_gene: TRBV30
d_gene: TRBD1

CDR3aa: CASSAGDRPNYGYTF
CDR3nt: TGTGCCAGTAGTGCAGGTGACCGCCCTAACTATGGCTACACCTTC
j_gene: TRBJ1-2
abundance: .
v_gene: TRBV19
d_gene: .

CDR3aa: CASSPTRTGWQETQYF
CDR3nt: TGTGCCAGCAGTCCGACCCGGACAGGGTGGCAAGAGACCCAGTACTTC
j_gene: TRBJ2-5
abundance: few
v_gene: TRBV27
d_gene: TRBD1

CDR3aa: CASSHRPGLATDTQYF
CDR3nt: TGTGCCAGCAGCCATAGGCCCGGACTAGCGACAGATACGCAGTATTTT
j_gene: TRBJ2-3
abundance: .
v_gene: TRBV7-2
d_gene: TRBD2

CDR3aa: CASSYGAANQPQHF
CDR3nt: TGTGCCAGCAGTTACGGGGCAGCCAATCAGCCCCAGCATTTT
j_gene: TRBJ1-5
abundance: few
v_gene: TRBV6-5
d_gene: .

CDR3aa: CASSLAMVPGGAQYF
CDR3nt: TGTGCCAGCAGCTTAGCGATGGTCCCTGGAGGGGCGCAGTATTTT
j_gene: TRBJ2-3
abundance: .
v_gene: TRBV7-2
d_gene: .

CDR3aa: CASSQDQQGGSGEQYF
CDR3nt: TGTGCCAGCAGCCAAGATCAGCAGGGGGGCTCGGGGGAGCAGTACTTC
j_gene: TRBJ2-7
abundance: .
v_gene: TRBV4-2
d_gene: .

CDR3aa: CASKMTSGTDTQYF
CDR3nt: TGTGCCAGCAAAATGACTAGCGGCACAGATACGCAGTATTTT
j_gene: TRBJ2-3
abundance: .
v_gene: TRBV6-6
d_gene: TRBD2

CDR3aa: CASSARRSGANTGELFF
CDR3nt: TGTGCCAGCAGTGCCAGACGTAGCGGGGCGAACACCGGGGAGCTGTTTTTT
j_gene: TRBJ2-2
abundance: .
v_gene: TRBV6-1
d_gene: TRBD2

CDR3aa: CATSRVPRQGEGNIQYF
CDR3nt: TGTGCCACCAGCAGAGTGCCACGACAGGGGGAGGGAAACATTCAGTACTTC
j_gene: TRBJ2-4
abundance: few
v_gene: TRBV15
d_gene: TRBD1

CDR3aa: CASMERTGGYNEQFF
CDR3nt: TGTGCCAGCATGGAAAGGACAGGGGGTTACAATGAGCAGTTCTTC
j_gene: TRBJ2-1
abundance: .
v_gene: TRBV27
d_gene: TRBD1

CDR3aa: CASSQTETYQPQHF
CDR3nt: TGTGCCAGCAGCCAGACAGAGACCTATCAGCCCCAGCATTTT
j_gene: TRBJ1-5
abundance: .
v_gene: TRBV7-2
d_gene: .

CDR3aa: CASSPSTGEPSTDTQYF
CDR3nt: TGTGCCAGCAGCCCATCTACAGGGGAGCCTAGCACAGATACGCAGTATTTT
j_gene: TRBJ2-3
abundance: once
v_gene: TRBV7-3
d_gene: TRBD1

CDR3aa: CSVTLGGVDQPQHF
CDR3nt: TGCAGCGTTACCTTAGGGGGAGTCGATCAGCCCCAGCATTTT
j_gene: TRBJ1-5
abundance: .
v_gene: TRBV29-1
d_gene: .

CDR3aa: CASSLLAGWSNEQFF
CDR3nt: TGTGCCAGCAGCTTACTAGCGGGATGGAGCAATGAGCAGTTCTTC
j_gene: TRBJ2-1
abundance: .
v_gene: TRBV7-9
d_gene: TRBD2

CDR3aa: CSVDGRLQETQYF
CDR3nt: TGCAGCGTTGACGGGAGATTACAAGAGACCCAGTACTTC
j_gene: TRBJ2-5
abundance: .
v_gene: TRBV29-1
d_gene: .

CDR3aa: CASSFRGYEQYF
CDR3nt: TGTGCCAGCAGCTTTAGGGGCTACGAGCAGTACTTC
j_gene: TRBJ2-7
abundance: .
v_gene: TRBV11-2
d_gene: .

CDR3aa: CASSQDSGRWNEQFF
CDR3nt: TGCGCCAGCAGCCAAGATAGCGGGAGGTGGAATGAGCAGTTCTTC
j_gene: TRBJ2-1
abundance: .
v_gene: TRBV4-3
d_gene: TRBD2

CDR3aa: CASRVGGTSYEQYF
CDR3nt: TGTGCCAGCAGGGTAGGGGGAACCTCCTACGAGCAGTACTTC
j_gene: TRBJ2-7
abundance: few
v_gene: TRBV28
d_gene: .

CDR3aa: CASTDRAGPDTQYF
CDR3nt: TGTGCCAGCACGGACAGGGCGGGCCCAGATACGCAGTATTTT
j_gene: TRBJ2-3
abundance: .
v_gene: TRBV28
d_gene: TRBD1

CDR3aa: CASSLGGSTDTQYF
CDR3nt: TGCGCCAGCAGCTTGGGCGGTTCCACAGATACGCAGTATTTT
j_gene: TRBJ2-3
abundance: .
v_gene: TRBV5-1
d_gene: .

CDR3aa: CASSPRTSWETQYF
CDR3nt: TGTGCCAGCAGCCCACGGACTAGCTGGGAGACCCAGTACTTC
j_gene: TRBJ2-5
abundance: .
v_gene: TRBV9
d_gene: TRBD2

CDR3aa: CSVRQRISGQGGYNEQFF
CDR3nt: TGCAGCGTACGCCAAAGGATTTCGGGACAGGGGGGGTACAATGAGCAGTTCTTC
j_gene: TRBJ2-1
abundance: .
v_gene: TRBV29-1
d_gene: TRBD1

CDR3aa: CASSTTSGTYNEQFF
CDR3nt: TGTGCCAGCAGCACTACTAGCGGGACCTACAATGAGCAGTTCTTC
j_gene: TRBJ2-1
abundance: few
v_gene: TRBV7-2
d_gene: TRBD2

CDR3aa: CASSLGAGKETQYF
CDR3nt: TGCGCCAGCAGCTTGGGGGCAGGGAAAGAGACCCAGTACTTC
j_gene: TRBJ2-5
abundance: few
v_gene: TRBV5-1
d_gene: .

CDR3aa: CASSWLSGRFSGELFF
CDR3nt: TGCGCCAGCAGCTGGCTGAGCGGGAGATTTAGCGGGGAGCTGTTTTTT
j_gene: TRBJ2-2
abundance: few
v_gene: TRBV5-1
d_gene: TRBD2

CDR3aa: CASSLSGTGAKAFF
CDR3nt: TGTGCCAGCAGTTTATCGGGAACAGGGGCCAAAGCTTTCTTT
j_gene: TRBJ1-1
abundance: .
v_gene: TRBV28
d_gene: TRBD1

CDR3aa: CASTKGGHGELFF
CDR3nt: TGTGCCAGCACGAAAGGCGGTCACGGGGAGCTGTTTTTT
j_gene: TRBJ2-2
abundance: few
v_gene: TRBV2
d_gene: .

CDR3aa: CASSSVGGKAEAFF
CDR3nt: TGTGCCAGCAGCTCGGTTGGGGGGAAGGCTGAAGCTTTCTTT
j_gene: TRBJ1-1
abundance: .
v_gene: TRBV13
d_gene: .

CDR3aa: CSARGPDQPQHF
CDR3nt: TGCAGCGCCAGGGGGCCGGATCAGCCCCAGCATTTT
j_gene: TRBJ1-5
abundance: few
v_gene: TRBV29-1
d_gene: TRBD1